This T cell receptor beta chain was found in a study of T cell responses to AZD1222 COVID-19 vaccine. Generated by immunoSEQ multiplex PCR, the TCRdb table keeps only in-frame clones and is missing some. The top ten clones hold about 3.6% of a sample with roughly 140,000 clones, around 90% of them seen once. The CDR3 is 16 amino acids. The V end was cut by 4 bases, the J end by 2 bases, with 17 bases between. Germline CDR1 reads SGHRS; CDR2 reads YFSETQ. The specimen comprised peripheral blood, sampled 28 days after the second AZD1222 dose. This chain uses TRBV5-1 with TRBJ2-3; D remains unclear. The TCR comes from an adult who received the AZD1222 COVID-19 vaccine. This CDR3 reads CASSQGPTTPTDTQYF. The CDR3 coding sequence is TGCGCCAGCAGCCAAGGGCCAACCACCCCCACAGATACGCAGTATTTT.